This TCR beta chain stems from a study of EBV T-cell therapy then PD-1 blockade in nasopharyngeal carcinoma. TCRdb keeps only in-frame clones here, not all; method: immunoSEQ multiplex PCR. The data hold 13,000 to 15,000 clones, with 80% to 90% observed a single time. The germline CDR1 and CDR2 sequences are SGDLS and YYNGEE. Trimming pared 3 bases from V and 4 bases from J, leaving 12 bases between. The CDR3 loop spans 14 amino acids. As to treatment: AdE1-LMPpoly-expanded autologous EBV-specific T-cell therapy followed by anti-PD-1 nivolumab. This clone turned up a few times. What it binds is not known.

The sequence was collected from a man in his forties with nasopharyngeal carcinoma. The V call is TRBV9, the J call TRBJ2-3; D remains unclear. Sequencing used CD8+ T cells from blood, obtained around day 100 from a patient whose treatment included autologous EBV-specific T cells and nivolumab. CDR3 sequence: CASSDGYDPDTQYF. CDR3 in DNA: TGTGCCAGCAGCGACGGATATGACCCAGATACGCAGTATTTT.